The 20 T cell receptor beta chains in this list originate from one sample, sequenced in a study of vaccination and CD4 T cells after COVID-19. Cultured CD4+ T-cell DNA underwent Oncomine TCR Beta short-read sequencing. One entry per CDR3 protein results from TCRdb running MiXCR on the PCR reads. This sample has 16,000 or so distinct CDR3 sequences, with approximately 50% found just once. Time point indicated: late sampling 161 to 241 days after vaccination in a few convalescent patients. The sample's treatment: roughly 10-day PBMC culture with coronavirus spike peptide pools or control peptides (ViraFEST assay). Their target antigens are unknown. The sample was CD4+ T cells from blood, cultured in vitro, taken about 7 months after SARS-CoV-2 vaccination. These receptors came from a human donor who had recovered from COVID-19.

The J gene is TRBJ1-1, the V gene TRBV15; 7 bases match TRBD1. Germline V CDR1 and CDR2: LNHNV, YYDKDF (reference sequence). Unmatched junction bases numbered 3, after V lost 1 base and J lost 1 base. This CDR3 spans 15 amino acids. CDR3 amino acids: CATSRGDRANTEAFF. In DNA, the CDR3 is TGTGCCACCAGCAGAGGAGACAGGGCGAACACTGAAGCTTTCTTT.

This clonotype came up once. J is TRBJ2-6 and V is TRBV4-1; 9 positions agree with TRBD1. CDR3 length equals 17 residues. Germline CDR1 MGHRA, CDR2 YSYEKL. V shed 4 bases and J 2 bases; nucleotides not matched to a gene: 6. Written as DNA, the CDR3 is TGCGCCAGCAGCCTGAAGGGACAGGGCACTGGGGCCAACGTCCTGACTTTC. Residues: CASSLKGQGTGANVLTF.

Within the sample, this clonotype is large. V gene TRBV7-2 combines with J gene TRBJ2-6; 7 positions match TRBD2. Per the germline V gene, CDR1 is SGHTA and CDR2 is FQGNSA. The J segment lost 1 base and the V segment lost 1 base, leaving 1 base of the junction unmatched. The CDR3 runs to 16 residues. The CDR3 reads CASSLVGGSGANVLTF. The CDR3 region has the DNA TGTGCCAGCAGCTTAGTCGGGGGGTCTGGGGCCAACGTCCTGACTTTC. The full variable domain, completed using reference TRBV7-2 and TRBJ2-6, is GAGVSQSPSNKVTEKGKDVELRCDPISGHTALYWYRQSLGQGLEFLIYFQGNSAPDKSGLPSDRFSAERTGGSVSTLTIQRTQQEDSAVYLCASSLVGGSGANVLTFGAGSRLTVL.

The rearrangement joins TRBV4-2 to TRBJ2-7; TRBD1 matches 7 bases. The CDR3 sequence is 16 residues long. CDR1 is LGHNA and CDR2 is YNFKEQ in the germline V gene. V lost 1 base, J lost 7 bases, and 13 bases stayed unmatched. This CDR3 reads CASSQGPGQSTWEQYF. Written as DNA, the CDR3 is TGTGCCAGCAGCCAAGGCCCGGGACAGAGTACGTGGGAGCAGTACTTC.

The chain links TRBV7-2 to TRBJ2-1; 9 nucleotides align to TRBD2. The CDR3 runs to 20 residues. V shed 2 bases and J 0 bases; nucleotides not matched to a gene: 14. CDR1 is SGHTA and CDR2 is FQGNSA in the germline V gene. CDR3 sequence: CASSLRSKRGVEGSYNEQFF. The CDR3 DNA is TGTGCCAGCAGCTTACGTTCTAAGCGGGGGGTAGAAGGCTCCTACAATGAGCAGTTCTTC.

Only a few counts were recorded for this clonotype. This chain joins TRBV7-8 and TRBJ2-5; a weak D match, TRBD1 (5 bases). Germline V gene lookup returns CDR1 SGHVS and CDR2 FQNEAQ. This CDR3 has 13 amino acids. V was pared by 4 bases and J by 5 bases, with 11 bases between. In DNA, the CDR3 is TGTGCCAGCAGCTGGCGAAGGGGTGAGACCCAGTACTTC. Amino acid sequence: CASSWRRGETQYF. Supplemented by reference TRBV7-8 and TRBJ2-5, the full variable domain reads GAGVSQSPRYKVAKRGQDVALRCDPISGHVSLFWYQQALGQGPEFLTYFQNEAQLDKSGLPSDRFFAERPEGSVSTLKIQRTQQEDSAVYLCASSWRRGETQYFGPGTRLLVL.

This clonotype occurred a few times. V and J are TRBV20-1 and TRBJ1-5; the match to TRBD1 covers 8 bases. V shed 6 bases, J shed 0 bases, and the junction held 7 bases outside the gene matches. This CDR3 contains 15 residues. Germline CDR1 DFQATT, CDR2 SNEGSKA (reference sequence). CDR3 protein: CSASVGTGSNQPQHF. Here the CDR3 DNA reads TGCAGTGCCTCCGTCGGGACAGGTAGCAATCAGCCCCAGCATTTT.

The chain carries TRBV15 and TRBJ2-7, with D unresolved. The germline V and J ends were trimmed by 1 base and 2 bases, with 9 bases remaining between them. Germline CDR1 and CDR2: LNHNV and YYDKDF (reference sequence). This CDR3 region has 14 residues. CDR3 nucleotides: TGTGCCACCAGCAGAGCAGCCGGAACCTACGAGCAGTACTTC. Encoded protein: CATSRAAGTYEQYF.

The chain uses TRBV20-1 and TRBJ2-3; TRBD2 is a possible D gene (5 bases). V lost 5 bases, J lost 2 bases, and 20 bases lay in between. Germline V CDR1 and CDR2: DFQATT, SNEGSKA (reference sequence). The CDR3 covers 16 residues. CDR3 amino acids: CSAGYPSEEHTDTQYF. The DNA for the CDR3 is TGCAGTGCTGGGTATCCATCGGAGGAGCACACAGATACGCAGTATTTT.

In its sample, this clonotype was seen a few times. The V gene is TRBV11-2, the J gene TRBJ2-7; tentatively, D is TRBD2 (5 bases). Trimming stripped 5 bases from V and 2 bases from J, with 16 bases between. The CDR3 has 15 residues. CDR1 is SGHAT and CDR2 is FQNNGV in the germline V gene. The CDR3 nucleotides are TGTGCCAGCAGCCTGGGAGCGTTGGGTACCTACGAGCAGTACTTC. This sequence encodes CASSLGALGTYEQYF.

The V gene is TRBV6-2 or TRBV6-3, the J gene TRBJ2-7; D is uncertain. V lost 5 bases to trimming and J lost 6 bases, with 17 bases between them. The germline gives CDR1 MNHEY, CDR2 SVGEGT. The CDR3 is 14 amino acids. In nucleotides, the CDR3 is TGTGCCAGCAGTCCCCAAGGCCCCCTCGGCGAGCAGTACTTC. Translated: CASSPQGPLGEQYF.

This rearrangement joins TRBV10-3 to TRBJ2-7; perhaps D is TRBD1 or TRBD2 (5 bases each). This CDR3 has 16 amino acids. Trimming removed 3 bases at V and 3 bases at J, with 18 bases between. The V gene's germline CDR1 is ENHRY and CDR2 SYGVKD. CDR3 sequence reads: CAISDLTLGTHYEQYF. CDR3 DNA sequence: TGTGCCATCAGTGACCTCACACTCGGGACCCACTACGAGCAGTACTTC.

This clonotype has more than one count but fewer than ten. The CDR3 spells CSQKGQGDGSYGYTF. CDR3 nucleotide sequence: TGCAGTCAGAAGGGGCAGGGGGATGGGAGCTATGGCTACACCTTC. The rearrangement links TRBV20-1 to TRBJ1-2, with TRBD1 identical over 7 bases. Germline-derived CDR1 and CDR2 are DFQATT and SNEGSKA (reference sequence). The CDR3 spans 15 residues. V gave up 8 bases and J gave up 4 bases; unmatched junction bases: 16.

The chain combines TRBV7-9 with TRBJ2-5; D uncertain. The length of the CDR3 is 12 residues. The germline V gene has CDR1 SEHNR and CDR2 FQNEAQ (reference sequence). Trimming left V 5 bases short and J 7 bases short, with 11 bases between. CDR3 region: CASSLKDATQYF. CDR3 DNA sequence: TGTGCCAGCAGCCTAAAGGACGCGACCCAGTACTTC. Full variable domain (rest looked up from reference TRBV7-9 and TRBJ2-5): DTGVSQNPRHKITKRGQNVTFRCDPISEHNRLYWYRQTLGQGPEFLTYFQNEAQLEKSRLLSDRFSAERPKGSFSTLEIQRTEQGDSAMYLCASSLKDATQYFGPGTRLLVL.

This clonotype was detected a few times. The CDR3 DNA is TGTGCCACCAGTCAACCCGATGGCGGAGAGACCCAGTACTTC. Residues: CATSQPDGGETQYF. The chain joins TRBV24-1 to TRBJ2-5; D ambiguous. CDR3 size: 14 residues. Trimming stripped 6 bases from V and 4 bases from J, with 14 bases between. Looked up from germline, CDR1 is KGHDR and CDR2 is SFDVKD.

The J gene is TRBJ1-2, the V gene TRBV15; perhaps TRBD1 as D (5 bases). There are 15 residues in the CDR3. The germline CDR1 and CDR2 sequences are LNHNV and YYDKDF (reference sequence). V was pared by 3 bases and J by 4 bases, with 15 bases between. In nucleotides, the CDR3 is TGTGCCACCAGCAGCCGGGACCGAGACTCCTATGGCTACACCTTC. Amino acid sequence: CATSSRDRDSYGYTF.

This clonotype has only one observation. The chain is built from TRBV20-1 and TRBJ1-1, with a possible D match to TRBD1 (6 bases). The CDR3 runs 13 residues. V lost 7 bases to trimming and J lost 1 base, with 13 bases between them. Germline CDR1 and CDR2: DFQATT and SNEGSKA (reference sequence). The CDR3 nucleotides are TGCAGTGTAAGGACGGGACAGAACACTGAAGCTTTCTTT. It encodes CSVRTGQNTEAFF.

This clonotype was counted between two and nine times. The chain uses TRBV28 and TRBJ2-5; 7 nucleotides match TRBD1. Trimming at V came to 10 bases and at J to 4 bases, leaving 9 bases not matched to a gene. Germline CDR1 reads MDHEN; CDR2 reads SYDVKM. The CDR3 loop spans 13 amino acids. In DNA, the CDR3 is TGTGCCACCCACGACCGGGACAGAGAGACCCAGTACTTC. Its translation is CATHDRDRETQYF.

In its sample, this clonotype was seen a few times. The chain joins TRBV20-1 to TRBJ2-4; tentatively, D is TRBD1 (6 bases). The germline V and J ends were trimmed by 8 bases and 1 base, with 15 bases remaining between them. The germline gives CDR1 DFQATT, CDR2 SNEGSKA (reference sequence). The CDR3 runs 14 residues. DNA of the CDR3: TGCAGTTGTCAGGGGCACGAGGCCAAAAACATTCAGTACTTC. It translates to CSCQGHEAKNIQYF.

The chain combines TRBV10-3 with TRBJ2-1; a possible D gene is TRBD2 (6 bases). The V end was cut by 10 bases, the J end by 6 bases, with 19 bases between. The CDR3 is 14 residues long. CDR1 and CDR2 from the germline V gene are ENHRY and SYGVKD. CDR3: CASRRGGGVNEQFF. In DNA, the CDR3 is TGTGCCAGCCGACGTGGCGGAGGGGTCAATGAGCAGTTCTTC.